This TCR beta chain was identified during a study of T cell changes during pregnancy in multiple sclerosis. CDR1 and CDR2 from the germline V gene are SGDLS and YYNGEE. This CDR3 has 17 residues. The junction had 10 bases not matched to a gene; V was cut back by 0 bases and J by 3 bases. Using immunoSEQ multiplex PCR, the repertoire was profiled, and TCRdb retains in-frame clones only, with some absent. This table has roughly 100,000 clones, approximately 90% appearing once. The V call is TRBV9, the J call TRBJ2-3; 7 bases are a match to TRBD2. The specimen comprised peripheral blood, sampled in the second trimester of pregnancy. The source of this sequence is a female donor in good health, enrolled as a control in a pregnancy study. The CDR3 sequence: CASSVATGGSATDTQYF. CDR3 sequence (DNA): TGTGCCAGCAGCGTAGCTACCGGCGGGAGTGCGACAGATACGCAGTATTTT.